Presented here are 10 T cell receptor beta chains from one specimen sequenced in a study of shared clonotypes between healthy human individuals. Method: immunoSEQ multiplex PCR; TCRdb's copy keeps in-frame clones and lacks some. This table holds 450,000 to 500,000 clones, around 73% found once. Sequencing was performed on PBMCs. These receptors were collected from a woman aged 40 to 50 in good health. Some clones in this sample may be carry-over from other donors' samples.

The CDR3 is CSGRQGVGEQYF. As DNA, the CDR3 is TGCAGCGGTAGACAGGGAGTGGGCGAGCAGTACTTC. V and J are TRBV29-1 and TRBJ2-7, with 7 bases matching TRBD1. V lost 7 bases, J lost 6 bases, and 9 bases stayed unmatched. The CDR3 contains 12 residues. Per germline, CDR1 SQVTM and CDR2 ANQGSEA.

This clone was observed a single time. V gene TRBV6-4 combines with J gene TRBJ2-1, with 8 bases lining up with TRBD1. CDR3 length equals 14 residues. V was clipped by 7 bases and J by 7 bases; unmatched bases: 9. Germline V lookup: CDR1 MRHNA, CDR2 SNTAGT. The CDR3 nucleotides are TGTGCCAGCACCGCGACAGGGGACTCGAATGAGCAGTTCTTC. It translates to CASTATGDSNEQFF.

This rearrangement joins TRBV4-2 to TRBJ1-4; 7 nucleotides align to TRBD1. This CDR3 is built from 17 residues. J gave up 3 bases and V 2 bases, and 9 bases lay outside the gene matches. Germline-derived CDR1 and CDR2 are LGHNA and YNFKEQ. In nucleotides, the CDR3 is TGTGCCAGCAGCCAACCAAGCCAGGGGGTGGCTAATGAAAAACTGTTTTTT. Its translation: CASSQPSQGVANEKLFF.

This clone was recorded once. The V and J genes are TRBV2 and TRBJ1-1, with D maybe TRBD1 (5 bases). The V and J ends lost 8 bases and 5 bases respectively, with 15 bases between them. This CDR3 spans 13 amino acids. Per germline, CDR1 SNHLY and CDR2 FYNNEI. The CDR3 region is CASRRSGGTEAFF. The CDR3 DNA is TGTGCCAGCCGCCGGTCGGGGGGGACTGAAGCTTTCTTT.

V gene TRBV29-1 combines with J gene TRBJ2-7; tentatively, D is TRBD1 (6 bases). Trimming cost V 6 bases and J 6 bases, with 12 bases left between them. The germline gives CDR1 SQVTM, CDR2 ANQGSEA. The CDR3 is made up of 11 amino acids. CDR3 region: CSVGQVGEQYF. Here the CDR3 DNA reads TGCAGCGTGGGACAAGTCGGCGAGCAGTACTTC.

This chain links TRBV18 with TRBJ2-7, with TRBD2 matching 14 bases. Germline V CDR1 and CDR2: KGHSH, LQKENI. The CDR3 runs 15 residues. V dropped 2 bases and J dropped 5; count of bases not matched to a gene: 2. The CDR3 DNA sequence: TGTGCCAGCTCACCAGGGACTAGCGGGAGACACGAGCAGTACTTC. It encodes CASSPGTSGRHEQYF. Full variable domain (rest looked up from reference TRBV18 and TRBJ2-7): NAGVMQNPRHLVRRRGQEARLRCSPMKGHSHVYWYRQLPEEGLKFMVYLQKENIIDESGMPKERFSAEFPKEGPSILRIQQVVRGDSAAYFCASSPGTSGRHEQYFGPGTRLTVT.

The V gene is TRBV7-8, the J gene TRBJ2-3; 7 positions agree with TRBD2. After removal of 10 bases from V and 5 bases from J, the junction contained 6 bases not matched to a gene. Germline V lookup: CDR1 SGHVS, CDR2 FQNEAQ. The CDR3 loop spans 12 amino acids. The CDR3 nucleotides read TGTGCCATATCTTCGGGGGGAGATACGCAGTATTTT. Its translation is CAISSGGDTQYF.

This clone was counted a few times. The rearrangement uses TRBV10-3 and TRBJ1-4; 8 positions agree with TRBD1. CDR3 size: 13 residues. The germline gives CDR1 ENHRY, CDR2 SYGVKD. The junction had 0 bases not matched to a gene; V was cut back by 6 bases and J by 3 bases. In DNA, the CDR3 is TGTGCCATCAGGACAGGGGCTAATGAAAAACTGTTTTTT. Residues: CAIRTGANEKLFF.

The V call is TRBV5-1, the J call TRBJ2-1, with D unclear. Between the trimmed V and J ends, which lost 0 bases and 8 bases, there was a span of 6 bases. Germline V gives CDR1 SGHRS, CDR2 YFSETQ. This CDR3 is 12 amino acids long. CDR3 DNA sequence: TGCGCCAGCAGCTTGGCAACGGATGAGCAGTTCTTC. Amino acids: CASSLATDEQFF.

CDR3 DNA: TGCAGCGTTGAAGCGACAGGGACTGAGCAGTTCTTC. The encoded protein is CSVEATGTEQFF. The chain combines TRBV29-1 with TRBJ2-1; 7 bases line up with TRBD1. The CDR3 consists of 12 residues. CDR1 SQVTM and CDR2 ANQGSEA come from the germline V gene. V lost 1 base, J lost 9 bases, and 3 bases stayed unmatched.